The 19 T cell receptor beta chains below all came from one sample that was sequenced in a study of cytomegalovirus exposure and HLA in healthy donors. PCR used 60 Vbeta primers and 13 Jbeta primers. The table came from immunoSEQ multiplex PCR; TCRdb's copy has only in-frame clones and leaves some out. The table lists approximately 200,000 clones, roughly 84% of them singletons. Sequencing was performed on PBMCs. These receptor sequences come from a human donor in good health.

This clone is a singleton in its sample. The CDR3 loop reads CASREWGEGTEAFF. CDR3 nucleotides: TGTGCCAGCAGGGAATGGGGGGAGGGAACTGAAGCTTTCTTT. The chain uses TRBV7-9 and TRBJ1-1; D may be TRBD1 (5 bases). The CDR3 extends over 14 amino acids. Trimming shortened V by 6 bases and J by 5 bases, and 16 bases separated the two germline ends. Germline V gene sequence: CDR1 SEHNR, CDR2 FQNEAQ (reference sequence).

The chain uses TRBV7-9 and TRBJ2-1; 9 bases fit TRBD2. Looked up from germline, CDR1 is SEHNR and CDR2 is FQNEAQ (reference sequence). V gave up 5 bases and J gave up 5 bases; unmatched junction bases: 19. CDR3 length: 19 amino acids. CDR3 protein: CASSPRSGGRVPTHNEQFF. Written as DNA, the CDR3 is TGTGCCAGCAGCCCGAGGTCGGGCGGGAGGGTTCCAACTCACAATGAGCAGTTCTTC.

This rearrangement joins TRBV7-9 to TRBJ2-5; the match to TRBD2 covers 10 bases. The CDR3 runs to 16 residues. With V trimmed by 5 bases and J by 1 base, 7 bases remained unmatched. Per the germline V gene, CDR1 is SEHNR and CDR2 is FQNEAQ (reference sequence). The CDR3 sequence: CASSPRTSGFQETQYF. CDR3 bases: TGTGCCAGCAGCCCGAGGACTAGCGGATTCCAAGAGACCCAGTACTTC.

V gene TRBV27 combines with J gene TRBJ2-5; 9 nucleotides line up with TRBD1. CDR1 is MNHEY, CDR2 SMNVEV, per germline (reference sequence). This CDR3 region has 15 residues. V was pared by 4 bases and J by 7 bases, with 10 bases of the junction left unmatched. The chain's CDR3 is CASSSLGQGKWTQYF. CDR3 DNA: TGTGCCAGCAGTTCCCTGGGACAGGGAAAGTGGACCCAGTACTTC.

The rearrangement joins TRBV29-1 to TRBJ1-1, with D hard to call. V was clipped by 6 bases and J by 0 bases, with 11 bases between them. Germline CDR1 is SQVTM and CDR2 is ANQGSEA. The CDR3 is 13 residues long. The CDR3 DNA reads TGCAGCGTAAGCGCCTCCCTGAACACTGAAGCTTTCTTT. Its protein product is CSVSASLNTEAFF.

For the CDR3, the DNA is TGCAGCGTTGCGAACAGGGAAGAGACCCAGTACTTC. It yields the protein CSVANREETQYF. The chain has TRBV29-1 and TRBJ2-5; weak D call: TRBD1 (6 bases). The CDR3 totals 12 residues. Trimming removed 4 bases at V and 3 bases at J, with 9 bases between. Germline-derived CDR1 and CDR2 are SQVTM and ANQGSEA.

The J gene is TRBJ2-7, the V gene TRBV6-6, with 8 bases aligning to TRBD1. CDR1 and CDR2 (germline): MNHNY, SVGAGI (reference sequence). V shed 2 bases and J 6 bases; nucleotides not matched to a gene: 9. The CDR3 loop spans 15 amino acids. The CDR3 nucleotides read TGTGCCAGCAGTTACATGGTCGGACAGGGACGCGAGCAGTACTTC. Its protein product is CASSYMVGQGREQYF.

J is TRBJ2-6 and V is TRBV4-1; D is uncertain. V was cut by 2 bases and J by 0 bases, with 17 bases left in between. The germline V gene encodes CDR1 MGHRA and CDR2 YSYEKL. The CDR3 has 19 amino acids. CDR3 coding DNA: TGCGCCAGCAGCCAACGAAACGAACCCAAGAGCTCTGGGGCCAACGTCCTGACTTTC. It is translated as CASSQRNEPKSSGANVLTF.

The chain employs TRBV20-1 and TRBJ2-3; no firm D call. The CDR3 is 11 amino acids. Germline V gene lookup returns CDR1 DFQATT and CDR2 SNEGSKA (reference sequence). The V gene lost 5 bases and the J gene lost 1 base, with 4 bases spanning the gap. For the CDR3, the DNA is TGCAGTGCTCTCGGCACAGATACGCAGTATTTT. It is translated as CSALGTDTQYF.

The chain employs TRBV6-1 and TRBJ2-2, with 8 bases fitting TRBD2. V dropped 11 bases and J dropped 4; count of bases not matched to a gene: 9. Germline assignment: CDR1 MNHNS and CDR2 SASEGT. The CDR3 sequence is 14 residues long. For the CDR3, the DNA is TGTGCCGGAGGAACCGGGACTAGCACCGGGGAGCTGTTTTTT. Translated, it gives CAGGTGTSTGELFF.

The rearrangement joins TRBV2 to TRBJ2-7; 8 positions match TRBD2. This CDR3 comprises 15 residues. Germline loops: CDR1 SNHLY, CDR2 FYNNEI. J lost 3 bases, V lost 8 bases, and 12 bases had no gene match. Here the CDR3 DNA reads TGTGCCAGCGTGGAGGCAGGGACTAGTCTCTACGAGCAGTACTTC. It is translated as CASVEAGTSLYEQYF.

The chain joins TRBV13 to TRBJ1-4; 9 nucleotides agree with TRBD1. Germline trimming cut 6 bases from V and 8 bases from J; bases unmatched to any gene: 10. The length of the CDR3 is 15 residues. Germline lookup yields CDR1 PRHDT and CDR2 FYEKMQ (reference sequence). The CDR3 nucleotides are TGTGCCAGCAGACTCGCCGGGACAGGGTTGGAAAAACTGTTTTTT. Encoded protein: CASRLAGTGLEKLFF.

The chain has TRBV28 and TRBJ2-3; D perhaps matches TRBD1 (5 bases). Germline values: CDR1 MDHEN, CDR2 SYDVKM. V dropped 5 bases and J dropped 3 bases, with 15 bases sitting between them. The CDR3 is made up of 15 amino acids. The CDR3 reads CASSGQGVGTDTQYF. DNA of the CDR3: TGTGCCAGCAGTGGGCAAGGGGTTGGAACAGATACGCAGTATTTT.

In DNA, the CDR3 is TGTGCCAGCAGCTTATATCGGGGACACTCCCGATACGAGCAGTACTTC. Its protein is CASSLYRGHSRYEQYF. The V gene is TRBV11-2, the J gene TRBJ2-7; TRBD1 is a possible D gene (6 bases). Germline V CDR1 and CDR2: SGHAT, FQNNGV. The ends were cut back, 2 bases at V and 4 bases at J, with 18 bases in the middle. The CDR3 contains 16 residues.

The V gene is TRBV7-8, the J gene TRBJ1-1; 8 bases map to TRBD1. The germline V gene encodes CDR1 SGHVS and CDR2 FQNEAQ. CDR3 length: 16 residues. The junction had 6 bases not matched to a gene; V was cut back by 2 bases and J by 1 base. In DNA, the CDR3 is TGTGCCAGCAGCTTATGGCGGGGGACAGGGAACACTGAAGCTTTCTTT. It yields the protein CASSLWRGTGNTEAFF.

The rearrangement uses TRBV9 and TRBJ1-2; 9 bases are shared with TRBD1. Per the germline V gene, CDR1 is SGDLS and CDR2 is YYNGEE. The trim removed 4 bases at V and 3 bases at J, leaving 7 bases unmatched. The CDR3 runs 15 residues. CDR3 nucleotide sequence: TGTGCCAGCAGCCCAGGGACAGGGCCTTACTATGGCTACACCTTC. Translation: CASSPGTGPYYGYTF.

The V and J genes are TRBV7-5 and TRBJ2-3; TRBD2 is taken as the D call from the table, unchecked against the DNA. TRBV7-5 is annotated as a pseudogene. The CDR3 runs to 17 residues. CDR3 nucleotides: TGTGCCATCTGTGGGGGGGCCGGATTAGTTGACACAGATACGCAGTATTTT. Translation: CAICGGAGLVDTDTQYF.

J is TRBJ1-2 and V is TRBV11-1; 7 bases agree with TRBD1. The CDR3 spans 18 residues. J lost 1 base, V lost 3 bases, and 14 bases had no gene match. Germline-derived CDR1 and CDR2 are SGHAT and FQDESV (reference sequence). The CDR3 loop reads CASSFTSGQGELNYGYTF. Written as DNA, the CDR3 is TGTGCCAGCAGCTTTACCTCTGGTCAGGGGGAACTTAACTATGGCTACACCTTC.

The chain recombines TRBV5-1 with TRBJ2-1; 9 bases are shared with TRBD1. Germline CDR1 SGHRS, CDR2 YFSETQ. This CDR3 is 15 amino acids long. J lost 2 bases, V lost 2 bases, and 2 bases had no gene match. The CDR3 spells CASSFGTGTYNEQFF. The CDR3 DNA reads as TGCGCCAGCAGCTTTGGGACAGGGACCTACAATGAGCAGTTCTTC.